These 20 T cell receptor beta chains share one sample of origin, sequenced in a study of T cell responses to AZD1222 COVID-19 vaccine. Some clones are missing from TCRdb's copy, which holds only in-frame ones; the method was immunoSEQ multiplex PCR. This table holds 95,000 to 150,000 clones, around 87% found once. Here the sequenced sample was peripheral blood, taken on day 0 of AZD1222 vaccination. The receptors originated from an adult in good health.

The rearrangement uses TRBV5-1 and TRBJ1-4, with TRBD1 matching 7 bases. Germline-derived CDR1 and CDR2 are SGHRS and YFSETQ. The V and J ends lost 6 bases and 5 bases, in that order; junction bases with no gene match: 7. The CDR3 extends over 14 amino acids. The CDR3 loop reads CASTRQGTNEKLFF. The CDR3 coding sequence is TGCGCCAGCACCCGACAGGGAACGAATGAAAAACTGTTTTTT.

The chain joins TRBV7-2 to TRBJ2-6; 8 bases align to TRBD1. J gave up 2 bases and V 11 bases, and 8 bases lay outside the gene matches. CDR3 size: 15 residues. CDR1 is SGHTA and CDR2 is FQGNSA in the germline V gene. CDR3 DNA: TGTGCCGTTAGCCTGACAGGGGCTGGGGCCAACGTCCTGACTTTC. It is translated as CAVSLTGAGANVLTF.

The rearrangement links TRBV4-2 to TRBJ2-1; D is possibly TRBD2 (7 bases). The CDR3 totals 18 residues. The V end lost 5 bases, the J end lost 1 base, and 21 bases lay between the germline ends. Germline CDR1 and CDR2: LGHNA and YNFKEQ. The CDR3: CASSYSQWGRGSYNEQFF. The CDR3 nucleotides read TGTGCCAGCAGCTACTCCCAGTGGGGGAGGGGGTCCTACAATGAGCAGTTCTTC.

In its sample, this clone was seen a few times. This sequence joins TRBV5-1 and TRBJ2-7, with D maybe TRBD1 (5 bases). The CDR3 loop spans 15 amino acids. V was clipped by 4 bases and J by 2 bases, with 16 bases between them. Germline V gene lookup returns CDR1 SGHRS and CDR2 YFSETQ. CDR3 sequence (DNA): TGCGCCAGCAGCAAGGTTGACAGATTTGCCTACGAGCAGTACTTC. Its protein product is CASSKVDRFAYEQYF.

This chain's CDR3 is CASAFGQGREQYF. CDR3 DNA sequence: TGTGCCAGCGCTTTCGGACAGGGCCGCGAGCAGTACTTC. The J gene is TRBJ2-7, the V gene TRBV19; 8 bases line up with TRBD1. CDR3 length equals 13 residues. Germline assignment: CDR1 LNHDA and CDR2 SQIVND (reference sequence). V shed 9 bases and J 6 bases; nucleotides not matched to a gene: 10.

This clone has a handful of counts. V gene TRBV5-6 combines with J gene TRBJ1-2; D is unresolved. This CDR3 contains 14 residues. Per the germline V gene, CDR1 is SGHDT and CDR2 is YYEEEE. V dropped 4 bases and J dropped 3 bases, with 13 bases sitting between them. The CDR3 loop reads CASSPWPADYGYTF. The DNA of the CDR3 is TGTGCCAGCAGCCCGTGGCCGGCAGACTATGGCTACACCTTC.

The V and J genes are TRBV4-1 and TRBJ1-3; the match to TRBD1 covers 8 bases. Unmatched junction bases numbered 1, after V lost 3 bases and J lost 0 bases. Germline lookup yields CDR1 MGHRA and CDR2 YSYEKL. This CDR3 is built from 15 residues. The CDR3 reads CASSHGQGSGNTIYF. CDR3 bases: TGCGCCAGCAGCCACGGACAGGGCTCTGGAAACACCATATATTTT.

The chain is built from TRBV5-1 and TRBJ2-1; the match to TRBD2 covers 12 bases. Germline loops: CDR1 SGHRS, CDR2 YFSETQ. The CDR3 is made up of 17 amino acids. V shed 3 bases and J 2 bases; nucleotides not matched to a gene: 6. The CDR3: CASSSGLAGKTYNEQFF. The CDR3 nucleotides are TGCGCCAGCAGCTCCGGACTAGCGGGAAAAACCTACAATGAGCAGTTCTTC.

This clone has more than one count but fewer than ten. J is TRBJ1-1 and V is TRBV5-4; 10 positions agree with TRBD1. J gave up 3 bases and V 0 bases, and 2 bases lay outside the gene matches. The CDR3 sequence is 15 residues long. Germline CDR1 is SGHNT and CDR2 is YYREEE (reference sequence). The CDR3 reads CASSLGTGGYTEAFF. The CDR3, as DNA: TGTGCCAGCAGCTTGGGGACAGGGGGTTACACTGAAGCTTTCTTT.

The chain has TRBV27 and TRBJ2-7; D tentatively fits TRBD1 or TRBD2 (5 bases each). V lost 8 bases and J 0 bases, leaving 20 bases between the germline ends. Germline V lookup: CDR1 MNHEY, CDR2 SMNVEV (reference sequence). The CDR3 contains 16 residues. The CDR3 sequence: CASGDLRQRSSYEQYF. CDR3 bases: TGTGCCAGCGGGGACCTCCGACAGAGGAGCTCCTACGAGCAGTACTTC.

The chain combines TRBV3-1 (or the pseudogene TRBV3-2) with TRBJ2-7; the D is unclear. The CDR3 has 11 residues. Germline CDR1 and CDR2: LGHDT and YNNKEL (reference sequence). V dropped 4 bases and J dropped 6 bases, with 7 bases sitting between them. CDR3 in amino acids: CASSLMSEQYF. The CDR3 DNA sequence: TGTGCCAGCAGCCTAATGTCCGAGCAGTACTTC.

CDR3 DNA sequence: TGCAGTGCTAGTACATACTCCTACGAGCAGTACTTC. Protein product: CSASTYSYEQYF. The chain combines TRBV20-1 with TRBJ2-7; the D is unclear. V shed 3 bases and J shed 0 bases, with 6 bases lying between them. Germline CDR1 and CDR2: DFQATT and SNEGSKA (reference sequence). The CDR3 contains 12 residues.

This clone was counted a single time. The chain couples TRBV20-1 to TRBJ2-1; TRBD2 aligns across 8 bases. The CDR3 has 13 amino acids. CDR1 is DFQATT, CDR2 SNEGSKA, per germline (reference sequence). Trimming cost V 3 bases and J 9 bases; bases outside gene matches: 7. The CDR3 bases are TGCAGTGCTAGTTACCTAGCGGGTGGTGAGCAGTTCTTC. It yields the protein CSASYLAGGEQFF.

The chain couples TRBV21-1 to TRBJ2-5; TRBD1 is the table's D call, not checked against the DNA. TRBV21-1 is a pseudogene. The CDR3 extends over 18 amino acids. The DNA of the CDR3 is TGTGCCAGCAGCAATTGGTCGATCCCAGGGGACAGACAAGAGACCCAGTACTTC. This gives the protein CASSNWSIPGDRQETQYF.

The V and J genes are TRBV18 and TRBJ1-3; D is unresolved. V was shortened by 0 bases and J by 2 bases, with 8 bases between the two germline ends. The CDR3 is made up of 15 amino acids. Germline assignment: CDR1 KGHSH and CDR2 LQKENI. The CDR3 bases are TGTGCCAGCTCACCACCCCCGGACCCTGGAAACACCATATATTTT. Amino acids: CASSPPPDPGNTIYF.

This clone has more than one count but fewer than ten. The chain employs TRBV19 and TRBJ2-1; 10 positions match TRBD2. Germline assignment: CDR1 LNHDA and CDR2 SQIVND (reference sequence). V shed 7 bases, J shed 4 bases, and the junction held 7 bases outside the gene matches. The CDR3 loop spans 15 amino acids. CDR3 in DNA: TGTGCCAGTAAGGGGCAGCGGGAGGGGTACAATGAGCAGTTCTTC. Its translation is CASKGQREGYNEQFF.

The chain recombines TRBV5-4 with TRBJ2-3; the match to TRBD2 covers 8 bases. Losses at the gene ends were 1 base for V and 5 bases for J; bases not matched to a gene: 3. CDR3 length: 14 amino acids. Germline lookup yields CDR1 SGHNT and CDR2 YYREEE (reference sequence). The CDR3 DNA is TGTGCCAGCAGCTTGCCTAGCGGGTTAGATACGCAGTATTTT. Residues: CASSLPSGLDTQYF.

The CDR3 spells CASSQGWRLQETQYF. In nucleotides, the CDR3 is TGCGCCAGCAGCCAAGGATGGCGGCTCCAAGAGACCCAGTACTTC. The J gene is TRBJ2-5, the V gene TRBV4-1; D not certain. This CDR3 is built from 15 residues. From germline, CDR1 is MGHRA and CDR2 YSYEKL. The V gene lost 1 base and the J gene lost 1 base, with 10 bases spanning the gap.

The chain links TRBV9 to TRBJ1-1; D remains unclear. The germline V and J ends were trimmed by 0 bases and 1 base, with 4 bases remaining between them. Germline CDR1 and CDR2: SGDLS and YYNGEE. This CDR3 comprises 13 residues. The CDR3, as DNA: TGTGCCAGCAGCGTAGCAGAGAACACTGAAGCTTTCTTT. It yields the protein CASSVAENTEAFF.

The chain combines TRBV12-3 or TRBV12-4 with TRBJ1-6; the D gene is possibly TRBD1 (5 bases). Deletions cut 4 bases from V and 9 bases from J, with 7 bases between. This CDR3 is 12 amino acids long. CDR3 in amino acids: CASSSTVSPLHF. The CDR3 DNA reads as TGTGCCAGCAGTTCGACAGTTTCACCCCTCCACTTT.